This T cell receptor beta chain comes out of a study of T cell responses to AZD1222 COVID-19 vaccine. Study findings and constraints: Clonal diversity was possibly underestimated, and the donors were mostly white British, with more females.

Comments on this clone: Its target is not known.

V was pared by 0 bases and J by 6 bases, with 14 bases of the junction left unmatched. The germline CDR1 and CDR2 sequences are LGHNA and YSLEER. This CDR3 has 18 residues. Measured with immunoSEQ multiplex PCR; TCRdb has only the in-frame clones, and not every one. The sample lists 130,000 or so clones; 80% to 90% were seen once. The rearrangement uses TRBV4-3 and TRBJ2-7, with 10 bases matching TRBD1. This sample comprised peripheral blood, obtained on day 0 of AZD1222 vaccination. This receptor was obtained from an adult in good health. This CDR3 is CASSQERVWDRGNIEQYF. CDR3 nucleotides: TGCGCCAGCAGCCAAGAAAGGGTTTGGGACAGGGGTAATATCGAGCAGTACTTC.